A single TCR beta chain is shown here with its context. No antigen is known for it. This CDR3 is built from 15 residues. The ends lost 6 bases at V and 6 bases at J; junction bases unmatched: 6. This sample was included in a study of T cell repertoires in cytomegalovirus infection. Study-level background: Indications of both CMV infection and matching HLA type were provided by public TCR beta signatures. Broader study findings: The study found HLA-C-restricted CMV-specific TCR beta clonotypes dominating the ex vivo response. Of the TCR beta families, the public ones yielded a cumulative frequency that identified carriers of CMV plus the relevant HLA.

Each CDR3 protein is one row after TCRdb ran MiXCR on the reads. The table records 300,000 to 400,000 distinct CDR3 sequences, roughly 28% of them present only once. The rearrangement links TRBV12-3 or TRBV12-4 to TRBJ2-1; TRBD2 matches at 12 bases. The sample here was cultured PBMCs, taken from culture after CMV antigen stimulation. This clonotype was sampled from a human donor in good health (CMV status not recorded). Some clones in this sample may be carry-over from other donors' samples. The CDR3 reads CASRGTSGRSNEQFF. The CDR3, as DNA: TGTGCCAGCAGGGGTACTAGCGGGAGGTCCAATGAGCAGTTCTTC.